The TCR beta chain under discussion was sequenced for a study of vaccination effects on CD4 cells after COVID-19. Study information: BNT162b2 vaccine or mRNA-1273 vaccine was given to participants in two doses. Overall study findings and caveats: Limitations: small convalescent group and missing early post-infection timepoints. Infection-derived and vaccine-derived clones contracted markedly late after vaccination.

Within the ViraFEST assay, antigen-specific CD4+ T cells underwent expansion with viral peptide pools prior to sequencing. Following 10 days of culture, CD4+ T cells were isolated. Previously uninfected by SARS-CoV-2, the vaccine recipients also showed negative nucleocapsid antibodies. The CDR3 contains 18 residues. Germline V CDR1 and CDR2: MNHEY, SMNVEV (reference sequence). The trim removed 3 bases at V and 2 bases at J, leaving 5 bases unmatched. The assay was immunoSEQ multiplex PCR, and TCRdb's table has in-frame clones only and misses some. The sample yields about 48,000 clones, 75% to 85% seen once. On this clone itself: Its matching antigen is unknown.

The chain recombines TRBV27 with TRBJ2-1; 15 nucleotides align to TRBD2. This sequence originates from a human donor who received a COVID-19 vaccine. Sample: CD4+ T cells from PBMCs cultured with HCoV-OC43 spike peptides, taken before COVID-19 vaccination. Specified subset: HCoV-OC43 spike overlapping peptide pool stimulation. CDR3 nucleotides: TGTGCCAGCAGTTTGGGACTAGCGGGGGGACCAGCCTACAATGAGCAGTTCTTC. It codes for CASSLGLAGGPAYNEQFF.